This TCR beta chain comes out of a study of beta chain features in type 1 diabetes. Study-level findings and limits: Patients with Type 1 diabetes showed moderately but significantly shorter TCRB CDR3s in all four CD4+ subsets.

Worth noting for this clone: Its antigen is not identified.

V shed 3 bases and J shed 1 base, with 12 bases lying between them. CDR1 and CDR2 (germline): ENHRY, SYGVKD. The CDR3 is 15 amino acids. Expressed TCRB transcripts got sequenced, as all isolated RNA was reverse transcribed. Profiling relied on immunoSEQ multiplex PCR, and the TCRdb table lists in-frame clones only, not all of them. Of about 900,000 clones listed, 15% to 20% are singletons. The material sequenced was naive CD4+ T cells from blood. The chain couples TRBV10-3 to TRBJ1-1; a weak D match, TRBD1 (5 bases). The sequence derives from a woman aged 18-29 years in good health. The CDR3 loop is CAISERGQKNTEAFF. As DNA, the CDR3 is TGTGCCATCAGTGAAAGGGGCCAGAAGAACACTGAAGCTTTCTTT.